Following are 24 T cell receptor beta chains from one sample sequenced in a study of PD-1 blockade in classical Hodgkin lymphoma. The time point denotes: cycle 4 day 1 (C4D1), after five to seven weeks of nivolumab. Exposure to brentuximab vedotin varied, and each patient had relapsed following autologous stem cell transplantation. Profiling relied on immunoSEQ multiplex PCR, and the TCRdb table lists in-frame clones only, not all of them. The table records approximately 7,900 clones, around 78% of them present only once. This specimen consisted of peripheral blood mononuclear cells (PBMCs), obtained before the fourth cycle of nivolumab. These receptors were obtained from a human donor with classical Hodgkin lymphoma.

This chain links TRBV9 with TRBJ2-5; maybe TRBD1 (5 bases). Germline CDR1 reads SGDLS; CDR2 reads YYNGEE. V was trimmed by 3 bases and J by 5 bases, leaving 17 bases between them. The CDR3 length is 15 residues. CDR3 in amino acids: CASSARPLAGETQYF. Here the CDR3 DNA reads TGTGCCAGCAGCGCCAGACCCTTAGCAGGGGAGACCCAGTACTTC.

The chain employs TRBV6-5 and TRBJ1-4; 10 positions match TRBD1. The CDR3 totals 15 residues. With V trimmed by 5 bases and J by 8 bases, 8 bases remained unmatched. Germline values: CDR1 MNHEY, CDR2 SVGAGI. This CDR3 is CASSPRQGAQEKLFF. The CDR3 coding sequence is TGTGCCAGCAGTCCTCGACAGGGGGCGCAAGAAAAACTGTTTTTT.

The rearrangement links TRBV7-2 to TRBJ2-1; TRBD2 is a possible D gene (6 bases). The CDR3 is made up of 17 amino acids. From germline, CDR1 is SGHTA and CDR2 FQGNSA. V was clipped by 5 bases and J by 10 bases, with 27 bases between them. The CDR3 coding sequence is TGTGCCAGCAGCCCTGAGCCACGACTAGTCTCGGGGCTGGAGCAGTTCTTC. It is translated as CASSPEPRLVSGLEQFF.

The rearrangement uses TRBV18 and TRBJ2-3; D is undetermined. V shed 2 bases and J shed 7 bases, with 13 bases lying between them. Germline loops: CDR1 KGHSH, CDR2 LQKENI. The CDR3 totals 14 residues. CDR3 in DNA: TGTGCCAGCTCACCAGGCGGCCTAGTGTATACGCAGTATTTT. Translation gives CASSPGGLVYTQYF.

The chain links TRBV28 to TRBJ2-5; tentatively, D is TRBD2 (5 bases). The ends were cut back, 3 bases at V and 2 bases at J, with 19 bases in the middle. CDR1 is MDHEN and CDR2 is SYDVKM in the germline V gene. This CDR3 is built from 17 residues. The CDR3 DNA reads as TGTGCCAGCAGTTTTGTCCGGGGAGCCAAGATGCAAGAGACCCAGTACTTC. Amino acid sequence: CASSFVRGAKMQETQYF.

This clone was observed once. The chain has TRBV5-4 and TRBJ2-3, with TRBD2 identical over 12 bases. The CDR3 sequence is 15 residues long. Germline V gene data show CDR1 as SGHNT and CDR2 as YYREEE (reference sequence). Trimming took 4 bases from V and 7 from J; bases not matched to a gene: 7. Here the CDR3 DNA reads TGTGCCAGCAGCGCATCCCTAGCGGGGGGGCATACGCAGTATTTT. This sequence encodes CASSASLAGGHTQYF. Filled out from reference TRBV5-4 and TRBJ2-3, the complete variable domain reads ETGVTQSPTHLIKTRGQQVTLRCSSQSGHNTVSWYQQALGQGPQFIFQYYREEENGRGNFPPRFSGLQFPNYSSELNVNALELDDSALYLCASSASLAGGHTQYFGPGTRLTVL.

V gene TRBV27 combines with J gene TRBJ1-2; D possibly corresponds to TRBD1 (6 bases). This CDR3 is 16 amino acids long. V dropped 6 bases and J dropped 0 bases, with 17 bases sitting between them. Looked up from germline, CDR1 is MNHEY and CDR2 is SMNVEV (reference sequence). The CDR3, as DNA: TGTGCCAGCAGCCCTCGGGGCAGGGGAGCTAACTATGGCTACACCTTC. This translates into CASSPRGRGANYGYTF.

The rearrangement links TRBV20-1 to TRBJ1-2; TRBD1 matches 7 bases. CDR3 length: 10 residues. CDR1 and CDR2 from the germline V gene are DFQATT and SNEGSKA (reference sequence). The CDR3 sequence is CRAGTDGYTF. For the CDR3, the DNA is TGCAGAGCCGGGACAGATGGCTACACCTTC.

V usage is TRBV7-2 and J usage is TRBJ1-2, with TRBD1 identical over 10 bases. The J segment lost 8 bases and the V segment lost 5 bases, leaving 5 bases of the junction unmatched. The CDR3 runs to 13 residues. Germline V gene sequence: CDR1 SGHTA, CDR2 FQGNSA. The CDR3 DNA follows: TGTGCCAGCAGCCCCGGGACAGGGGAAGGCTACACCTTC. Protein sequence: CASSPGTGEGYTF.

This clone came up a few times. This sequence joins TRBV28 and TRBJ2-1; 12 bases map to TRBD2. J was trimmed by 10 bases and V by 3 bases; bases with no gene match: 4. The CDR3 length is 14 residues. Germline CDR1 MDHEN, CDR2 SYDVKM. CDR3 DNA: TGTGCCAGCAGTTTTCTAGCGGGAGGGCGGGAGCAGTTCTTC. Translated: CASSFLAGGREQFF.

This chain joins TRBV4-3 and TRBJ1-2; D gene unclear. Per the germline V gene, CDR1 is LGHNA and CDR2 is YSLEER. Trimming removed 0 bases from V and 2 bases from J, with 10 bases in between. CDR3 length: 15 residues. CDR3 in DNA: TGCGCCAGCAGCCAAGATGCGGTACTCAACTATGGCTACACCTTC. Translating it yields CASSQDAVLNYGYTF.

The chain carries TRBV5-6 and TRBJ2-1; no clear D gene. The CDR3 loop spans 11 amino acids. In germline, CDR1 is SGHDT, CDR2 YYEEEE. V was cut by 1 base and J by 8 bases, with 4 bases left in between. DNA for the CDR3: TGTGCCAGCAGCTTGATAGATGAGCAGTTCTTC. It specifies CASSLIDEQFF.

This clone was detected only a few times. The chain employs TRBV15 and TRBJ2-1, with 10 positions matching TRBD2. J lost 6 bases, V lost 5 bases, and 7 bases had no gene match. The CDR3 extends over 15 amino acids. Germline lookup yields CDR1 LNHNV and CDR2 YYDKDF (reference sequence). The CDR3 DNA is TGTGCCACCAGCTCCCGGACTAGCGGAGCCAATGAGCAGTTCTTC. Its protein product is CATSSRTSGANEQFF.

This clone was seen once. The genes are TRBV7-6 and TRBJ1-1; 7 bases map to TRBD1. V lost 5 bases, J lost 5 bases, and 8 bases stayed unmatched. The CDR3 runs to 14 residues. Per the germline V gene, CDR1 is SGHVS and CDR2 is FNYEAQ. The CDR3 region has the DNA TGTGCCAGCAGCCCAGGGGGGGGGCGGACTGAAGCTTTCTTT. It translates to CASSPGGGRTEAFF.

This sequence joins TRBV28 and TRBJ2-7, with TRBD2 identical over 12 bases. CDR1 and CDR2 (germline): MDHEN, SYDVKM. The CDR3 is 17 amino acids. The V and J ends lost 3 bases and 2 bases, in that order; junction bases with no gene match: 8. The CDR3 spells CASSFASGRATPYEQYF. Written as DNA, the CDR3 is TGTGCCAGCAGTTTCGCTAGCGGGAGGGCTACTCCCTACGAGCAGTACTTC. The full variable domain, rest sourced from reference TRBV28 and TRBJ2-7, is DVKVTQSSRYLVKRTGEKVFLECVQDMDHENMFWYRQDPGLGLRLIYFSYDVKMKEKGDIPEGYSVSREKKERFSLILESASTNQTSMYLCASSFASGRATPYEQYFGPGTRLTVT.

V usage is TRBV6-5 and J usage is TRBJ2-1, with D hard to call. CDR3 length: 11 residues. CDR1 is MNHEY and CDR2 is SVGAGI in the germline V gene. With 6 bases removed from V and 9 bases from J, the gap between germline ends came to 9 bases. The CDR3 region is CASSLGLEQFF. As DNA, the CDR3 is TGTGCCAGCAGCTTGGGCCTTGAGCAGTTCTTC.

This clone occurred once. This rearrangement joins TRBV18 to TRBJ2-1; the D gene is possibly TRBD2 (6 bases). Germline assignment: CDR1 KGHSH and CDR2 LQKENI. The length of the CDR3 is 15 residues. Trimming cost V 3 bases and J 4 bases, with 13 bases left between them. CDR3 sequence reads: CASSPPEGGYNEQFF. CDR3 nucleotide sequence: TGTGCCAGCTCACCGCCGGAGGGCGGTTACAATGAGCAGTTCTTC.

The CDR3: CASSLTDTQYF. DNA of the CDR3: TGTGCCAGCAGCCTCACAGATACGCAGTATTTT. The chain couples TRBV2 to TRBJ2-3; D not certain. CDR3 length: 11 amino acids. The ends were cut back, 6 bases at V and 2 bases at J, with 3 bases in the middle. CDR1 and CDR2 from the germline V gene are SNHLY and FYNNEI.

This clone was seen only a few times. This chain connects TRBV28 to TRBJ1-1, with unresolved D. From germline, CDR1 is MDHEN and CDR2 SYDVKM. CDR3 length: 11 amino acids. V was pared by 10 bases and J by 2 bases, with 8 bases between. The CDR3 reads CAISKNTEAFF. The CDR3 DNA is TGTGCCATTTCAAAAAACACTGAAGCTTTCTTT.

The chain couples TRBV5-6 to TRBJ2-7, with TRBD2 matching 12 bases. From germline, CDR1 is SGHDT and CDR2 YYEEEE. J lost 6 bases, V lost 5 bases, and 12 bases had no gene match. This CDR3 spans 16 amino acids. The CDR3 protein is CASSNGLAGSSSEQYF. The CDR3 nucleotides read TGTGCCAGCAGTAACGGACTAGCGGGATCTTCAAGCGAGCAGTACTTC.

This clone occurred a few times. The chain combines TRBV6-1 with TRBJ2-7; D unclear. Per the germline V gene, CDR1 is MNHNS and CDR2 is SASEGT. V lost 5 bases and J lost 2, with 7 bases in between. This CDR3 is built from 12 residues. In nucleotides, the CDR3 is TGTGCCAGCAGTAGACATGCCTACGAGCAGTACTTC. Protein: CASSRHAYEQYF.

This clone has just a few counts. The chain links TRBV19 to TRBJ2-1; TRBD2 aligns across 9 bases. Germline V gives CDR1 LNHDA, CDR2 SQIVND (reference sequence). The CDR3 spans 17 residues. V gave up 2 bases and J gave up 8 bases; unmatched junction bases: 13. In nucleotides, the CDR3 is TGTGCCAGTAGTATACTAGCGGGGCCGACTGGGTTTTATGAGCAGTTCTTC. This translates into CASSILAGPTGFYEQFF. Full variable domain (outside the CDR3, taken from reference TRBV19 and TRBJ2-1): DGGITQSPKYLFRKEGQNVTLSCEQNLNHDAMYWYRQDPGQGLRLIYYSQIVNDFQKGDIAEGYSVSREKKESFPLTVTSAQKNPTAFYLCASSILAGPTGFYEQFFGPGTRLTVL.

The chain uses TRBV28 and TRBJ2-7, with D tentatively TRBD1 or TRBD2 (6 bases each). The CDR3 is made up of 16 amino acids. CDR1 and CDR2 (germline): MDHEN, SYDVKM. The germline V and J ends were trimmed by 6 bases and 3 bases, with 21 bases remaining between them. The CDR3 region is CASSENRGATSYEQYF. CDR3 DNA sequence: TGTGCCAGCAGCGAAAATAGGGGGGCTACCAGCTACGAGCAGTACTTC.

The V call is TRBV19, the J call TRBJ2-1; maybe TRBD1 (6 bases). Trimming removed 4 bases from V and 7 bases from J, with 23 bases in between. The CDR3 is made up of 17 amino acids. CDR1 is LNHDA, CDR2 SQIVND, per germline (reference sequence). This CDR3 is CASSTHNGQKTENEQFF. In DNA form, the CDR3 reads TGTGCCAGTAGTACACACAACGGACAGAAGACAGAGAATGAGCAGTTCTTC.